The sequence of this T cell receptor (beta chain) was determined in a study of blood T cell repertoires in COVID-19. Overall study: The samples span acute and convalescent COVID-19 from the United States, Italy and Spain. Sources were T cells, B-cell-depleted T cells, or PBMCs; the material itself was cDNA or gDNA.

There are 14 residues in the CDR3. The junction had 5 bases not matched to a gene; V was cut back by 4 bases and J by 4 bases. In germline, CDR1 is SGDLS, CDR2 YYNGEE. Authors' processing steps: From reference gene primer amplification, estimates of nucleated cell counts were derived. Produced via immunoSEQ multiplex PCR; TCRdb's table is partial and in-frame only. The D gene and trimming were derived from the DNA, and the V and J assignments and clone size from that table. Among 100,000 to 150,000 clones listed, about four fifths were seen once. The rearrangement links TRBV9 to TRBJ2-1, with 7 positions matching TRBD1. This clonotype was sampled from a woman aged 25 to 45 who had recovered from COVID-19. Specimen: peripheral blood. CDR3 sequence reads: CASSTGQAYNEQFF. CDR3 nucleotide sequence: TGTGCCAGCAGCACCGGACAGGCTTACAATGAGCAGTTCTTC.